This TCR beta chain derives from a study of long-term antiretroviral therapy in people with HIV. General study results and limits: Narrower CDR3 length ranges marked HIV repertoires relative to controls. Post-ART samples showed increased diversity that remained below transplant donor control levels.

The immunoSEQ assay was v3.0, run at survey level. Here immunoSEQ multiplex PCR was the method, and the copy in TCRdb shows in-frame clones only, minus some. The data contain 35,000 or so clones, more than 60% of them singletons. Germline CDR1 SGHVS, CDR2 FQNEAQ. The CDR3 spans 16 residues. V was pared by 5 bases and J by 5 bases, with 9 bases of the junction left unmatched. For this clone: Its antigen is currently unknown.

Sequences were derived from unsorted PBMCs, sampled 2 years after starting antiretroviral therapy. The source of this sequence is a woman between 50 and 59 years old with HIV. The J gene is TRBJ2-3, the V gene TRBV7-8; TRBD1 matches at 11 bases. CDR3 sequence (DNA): TGTGCCAGCAGCCCCTGGACAGGGGGCAGGAAAGATACGCAGTATTTT. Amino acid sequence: CASSPWTGGRKDTQYF.